This TCR beta chain was retrieved from a study of T cell changes during pregnancy in multiple sclerosis. Libraries were prepared by immunoSEQ multiplex PCR; TCRdb keeps only in-frame clonotypes and omits some of them. Here the sample spans fewer than 40,000 clones, 75% to 95% being singletons. The CDR3 has 15 amino acids. J gave up 3 bases and V 2 bases, and 4 bases lay outside the gene matches. Germline loops: CDR1 MGHRA, CDR2 YSYEKL. The TCR originated in a female donor with multiple sclerosis, enrolled in a pregnancy study. Here the sequenced sample was CD8+ T cells from peripheral blood mononuclear cells, taken after pregnancy. J is TRBJ1-3 and V is TRBV4-1; 7 bases agree with TRBD1. This CDR3 reads CASSQLDRDGNTIYF. CDR3 DNA: TGCGCCAGCAGCCAACTAGACAGGGATGGAAACACCATATATTTT.